This T cell receptor beta chain is drawn from a study of OX40 agonist ivuxolimab in advanced cancers. About the research overall: Six ivuxolimab dose levels, 0.01 to 10 mg/kg, were given intravenously every 2 weeks.

The data were produced by immunoSEQ multiplex PCR, yet TCRdb's version contains in-frame clones alone and is incomplete. The profile covers tens of thousands of clones, with approximately 90% appearing a single time and 11% taken by the ten largest. Enrollment shut out patients with autoimmune disease history or systemic immunosuppression. For this clone: Its cognate antigen is unknown.

CDR1 MNHNS and CDR2 SASEGT come from the germline V gene. The CDR3 is made up of 16 amino acids. V was pared by 1 base and J by 4 bases, with 16 bases between. General study results and limits: Not determined was the antigen specificity of the expanded peripheral T cells.

The gene calls are TRBV6-1 and TRBJ1-1; D is possibly TRBD1 (5 bases). This clonotype was sampled from an adult with an advanced solid tumor such as melanoma, head and neck, liver or kidney cancer. The source was CD4+ or CD8+ T cells sorted from blood, collected in a trial of the OX40 agonist ivuxolimab. DNA for the CDR3: TGTGCCAGCAGTGAAGGGGACCGGCGGGTGGGCACTGAAGCTTTCTTT. This encodes CASSEGDRRVGTEAFF.